This TCR beta chain was recorded in a study of blood T cells in healthy people across ages. With 9 bases clipped from V and 1 base from J, the junction kept 7 bases outside the gene matches. Germline values: CDR1 MNHEY, CDR2 SMNVEV (reference sequence). CDR3 length: 14 amino acids. PCR was performed a second time for roughly 6 to 12 cycles using a sample-barcoded 5' primer and a J-beta primer mix. The template-switch adaptor, which had 12 random nucleotides, put a tag on each cDNA molecule. Via MiXCR, TCRdb re-called the 5' RACE reads, giving one row per CDR3 protein. Among roughly 800,000 distinct CDR3 sequences listed, 55% to 70% were seen once. This clonotype has only one observation.

Sequencing was carried out using blood. The rearrangement links TRBV27 to TRBJ2-7; 9 bases line up with TRBD2. This receptor was taken from a man aged 30 to 45 in good health. The CDR3 region is CASGGRADSYEQYF. CDR3 DNA sequence: TGTGCCAGTGGCGGGAGGGCCGATTCCTACGAGCAGTACTTC.